The clone carrying this T cell receptor beta chain showed up many times. The data stem from a study of T cells after yellow fever vaccination. A single record per CDR3 protein comes from TCRdb applying MiXCR to the 5' RACE reads. The data contain roughly 500,000 distinct CDR3 sequences, 15% to 20% of them singletons. The material sequenced was PBMCs, taken 15 days after the yellow fever booster vaccination. This clonotype originated in a man aged 25 to 45 who received the YFV17D yellow fever vaccine.

CDR3 sequence: CASSVWDDEQFF. The DNA for the CDR3 is TGTGCCAGCAGCGTATGGGACGATGAGCAGTTCTTC. The V gene is TRBV9, the J gene TRBJ2-1; the D call may be TRBD1 or TRBD2 (5 bases each). Germline CDR1 reads SGDLS; CDR2 reads YYNGEE. The CDR3 has 12 amino acids. The ends were cut back, 1 base at V and 8 bases at J, with 7 bases in the middle.